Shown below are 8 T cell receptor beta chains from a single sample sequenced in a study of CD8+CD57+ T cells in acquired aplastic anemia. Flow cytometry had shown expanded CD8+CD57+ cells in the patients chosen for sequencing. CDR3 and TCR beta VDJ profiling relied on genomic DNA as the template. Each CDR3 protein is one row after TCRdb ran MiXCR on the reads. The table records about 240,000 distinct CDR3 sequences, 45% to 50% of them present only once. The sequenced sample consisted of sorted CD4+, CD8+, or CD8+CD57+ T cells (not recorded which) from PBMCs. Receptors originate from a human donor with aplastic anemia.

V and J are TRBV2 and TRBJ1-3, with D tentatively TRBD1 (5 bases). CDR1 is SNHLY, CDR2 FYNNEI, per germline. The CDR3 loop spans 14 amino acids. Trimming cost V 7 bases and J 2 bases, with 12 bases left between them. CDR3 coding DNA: TGTGCCAGCACTGATGCAGGGCCTGGAAACACCATATATTTT. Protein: CASTDAGPGNTIYF.

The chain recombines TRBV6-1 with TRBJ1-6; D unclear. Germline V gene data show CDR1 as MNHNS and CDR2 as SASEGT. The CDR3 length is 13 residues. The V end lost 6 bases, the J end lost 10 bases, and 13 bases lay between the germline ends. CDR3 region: CASSTKANSPLHF. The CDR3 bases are TGTGCCAGCAGCACAAAGGCGAACTCACCCCTCCACTTT.

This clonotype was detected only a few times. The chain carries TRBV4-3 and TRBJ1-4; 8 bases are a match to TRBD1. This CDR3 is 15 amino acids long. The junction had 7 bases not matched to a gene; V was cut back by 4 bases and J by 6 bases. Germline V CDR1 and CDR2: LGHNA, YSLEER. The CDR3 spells CASSPWTGRDEKLFF. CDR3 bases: TGCGCCAGCAGCCCGTGGACAGGGAGGGATGAAAAACTGTTTTTT.

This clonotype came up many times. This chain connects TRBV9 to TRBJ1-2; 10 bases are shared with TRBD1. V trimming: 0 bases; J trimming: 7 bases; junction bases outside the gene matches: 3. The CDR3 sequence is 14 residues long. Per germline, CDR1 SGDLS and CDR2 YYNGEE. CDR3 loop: CASSVGQGASGYTF. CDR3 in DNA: TGTGCCAGCAGCGTAGGACAGGGGGCGTCTGGCTACACCTTC.

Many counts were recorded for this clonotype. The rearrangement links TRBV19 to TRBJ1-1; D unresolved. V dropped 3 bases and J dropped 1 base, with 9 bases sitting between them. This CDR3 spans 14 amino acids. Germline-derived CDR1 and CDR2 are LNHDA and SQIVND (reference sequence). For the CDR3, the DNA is TGTGCCAGTAGTATGGGAGTGGCGAACACTGAAGCTTTCTTT. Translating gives CASSMGVANTEAFF.

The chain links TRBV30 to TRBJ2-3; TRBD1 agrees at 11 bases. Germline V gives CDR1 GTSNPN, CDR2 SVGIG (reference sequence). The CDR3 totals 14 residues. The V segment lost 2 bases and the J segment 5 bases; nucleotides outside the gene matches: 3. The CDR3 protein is CAWSTGTGGDTQYF. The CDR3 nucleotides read TGTGCCTGGAGTACCGGGACAGGGGGAGATACGCAGTATTTT.

In nucleotides, the CDR3 is TGTGCCAGCAGCTTAGGCGGCTCCGGCGAGCAGTACTTC. It translates to CASSLGGSGEQYF. The chain is built from TRBV7-9 and TRBJ2-7; D is unresolved. The V gene lost 1 base and the J gene lost 6 bases, with 10 bases spanning the gap. The CDR3 runs 13 residues. Germline-derived CDR1 and CDR2 are SEHNR and FQNEAQ (reference sequence). The full variable domain, in which reference TRBV7-9 and TRBJ2-7 provide the parts outside the CDR3, is DTGVSQNPRHKITKRGQNVTFRCDPISEHNRLYWYRQTLGQGPEFLTYFQNEAQLEKSRLLSDRFSAERPKGSFSTLEIQRTEQGDSAMYLCASSLGGSGEQYFGPGTRLTVT.

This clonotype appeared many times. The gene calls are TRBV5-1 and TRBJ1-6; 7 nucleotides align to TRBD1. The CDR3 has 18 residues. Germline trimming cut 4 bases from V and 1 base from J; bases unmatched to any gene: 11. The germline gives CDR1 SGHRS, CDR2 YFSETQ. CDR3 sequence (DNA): TGCGCCAGCAGCAAAAGACAGGGAGAAGGATCCTATAATTCACCCCTCCACTTT. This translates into CASSKRQGEGSYNSPLHF.